This T cell receptor (beta chain) comes out of a study of shared clonotypes between healthy human individuals. The J segment lost 4 bases and the V segment lost 3 bases, leaving 9 bases of the junction unmatched. The CDR3 is 16 amino acids. In germline, CDR1 is MDHEN, CDR2 SYDVKM. Clones were sequenced by immunoSEQ multiplex PCR, and TCRdb holds only the in-frame ones, with some missing. The data show 2 million to 3 million clones, roughly 92% seen once. Study results and limitations: Across a handful of donors, naive CD4 shared roughly 5.1%, naive CD8 around 3.5%, memory CD4 approximately 2.5%, memory CD8 about 0.4%. Among non-shared clonotypes, generation probabilities were lower than among those shared by all four donors.

Donors had no recently reported acute infections or vaccinations and were HIV-negative. The donors were all Caucasian adults (living in Nashville, Tennessee). As for this clone: The antigen is not known.

Sequencing was performed on naive CD4+ T cells sorted from blood. The subset: CD45RA+ positively selected. The V and J genes are TRBV28 and TRBJ2-7; 10 bases map to TRBD1. The receptor's source is a young man in good health. CDR3 sequence: CASSFSSGQGTYEQYF. For the CDR3, the DNA is TGTGCCAGCAGTTTCTCATCGGGACAGGGGACGTACGAGCAGTACTTC.